Described below is a single T cell receptor (beta chain) sequence and its context. The sample originates from a study of blood T cell repertoires in COVID-19. Study details: PBMCs, B-cell-depleted T cells, or T cells provided the cDNA or gDNA that made up the material.

Sequencing used immunoSEQ multiplex PCR; TCRdb keeps in-frame clones, though not all of them. The table includes about 220,000 clones, 84% detected once. Germline loops: CDR1 SEHNR, CDR2 FQNEAQ (reference sequence). V lost 5 bases and J lost 4, with 11 bases in between. CDR3 size: 13 residues. The sequencing input was peripheral blood. This receptor was identified in a woman aged 60-75 years with acute or convalescent COVID-19. V gene TRBV7-9 combines with J gene TRBJ1-1; perhaps TRBD1 as D (6 bases). CDR3 in DNA: TGTGCCAGCAGCCCTGTCAGGGGCACTGAAGCTTTCTTT. Translated, it gives CASSPVRGTEAFF.